These 22 T cell receptor beta chains were sequenced from one sample in a study of blood T cells in healthy people across ages (dated by TCRdb to the mid-2010s). The library was prepared using 5' RACE. The sample was run on an Illumina HiSeq 2500. A second PCR of about 7 to 12 cycles was performed with a sample-barcoded 5' primer and a J-beta primer mix. TCRdb cleaned the public reads at Q25 with fastp, built clones with MiXCR and kept in-frame beta chains. Each CDR3 protein appears once, grouped with its most common genes and DNA. This sample comprises 450,000 to 700,000 distinct CDR3 sequences, approximately 30% of them detected only once. The top ten hold less than 20% of the sample. Sequences were obtained from blood. Receptor source: a woman aged 70-85 years in good health.

The V and J genes are TRBV18 and TRBJ2-2; D gene unclear. The CDR3 contains 14 residues. V was shortened by 3 bases and J by 5 bases, with 10 bases between the two germline ends. The germline V gene has CDR1 KGHSH and CDR2 LQKENI. DNA of the CDR3: TGTGCCAGCTCACCTAGGCAGACAACCGGGGAGCTGTTTTTT. Translating gives CASSPRQTTGELFF.

The chain links TRBV25-1 to TRBJ2-5; 7 bases line up with TRBD1. The CDR3 is 14 residues long. Germline V CDR1 and CDR2: MGHDK, SYGVNS. J gave up 5 bases and V 6 bases, and 9 bases lay outside the gene matches. The CDR3 sequence is CASSDRVEGETQYF. The CDR3, as DNA: TGTGCCAGCAGCGACAGGGTTGAGGGGGAGACCCAGTACTTC.

Many counts were recorded for this clonotype. This chain links TRBV27 with TRBJ1-6; D gene unclear. CDR3 size: 12 residues. Germline CDR1 reads MNHEY; CDR2 reads SMNVEV (reference sequence). Trimming pared 3 bases from V and 13 bases from J, leaving 10 bases between. The CDR3 spells CASSLGFGPLHF. The CDR3 DNA reads as TGTGCCAGCAGTTTGGGGTTCGGGCCCCTCCACTTT.

This clonotype has only a few counts. The chain combines TRBV3-1 with TRBJ1-1; D gene uncertain. V gave up 3 bases and J gave up 1 base, with 6 bases separating them. CDR1 and CDR2 from the germline V gene are LGHDT and YNNKEL (reference sequence). The CDR3 is made up of 13 amino acids. CDR3 sequence: CASSQSGNTEAFF. Written as DNA, the CDR3 is TGTGCCAGCAGCCAGAGCGGGAACACTGAAGCTTTCTTT.

This clonotype was recorded many times. The rearrangement uses TRBV2 and TRBJ2-4, with D perhaps matching TRBD2 (7 bases). V lost 4 bases to trimming and J lost 9 bases, with 16 bases between them. The CDR3 loop spans 14 amino acids. Germline CDR1 reads SNHLY; CDR2 reads FYNNEI. The DNA of the CDR3 is TGTGCCAGCAGTGCGGGGGGCCTAGCCCTCATTCAGTACTTC. Amino acid sequence: CASSAGGLALIQYF.

This clonotype has a handful of counts. The chain is built from TRBV20-1 and TRBJ1-2, with a possible D match to TRBD1 (6 bases). Trimming removed 5 bases at V and 0 bases at J, with 16 bases between. The CDR3 has 15 residues. Germline lookup yields CDR1 DFQATT and CDR2 SNEGSKA (reference sequence). The CDR3 DNA reads as TGCAGTGCTCCCATGACGGACAGATCTAACTATGGCTACACCTTC. As protein: CSAPMTDRSNYGYTF.

The chain couples TRBV9 to TRBJ2-6, with 7 nucleotides matching TRBD1. The CDR3 consists of 17 residues. The germline gives CDR1 SGDLS, CDR2 YYNGEE. Germline trimming cut 3 bases from V and 0 bases from J; bases unmatched to any gene: 6. The CDR3 protein is CASSEGQTSSGANVLTF. Here the CDR3 DNA reads TGTGCCAGCAGCGAGGGACAGACAAGCTCTGGGGCCAACGTCCTGACTTTC.

The rearrangement uses TRBV11-1 and TRBJ2-1, with D possibly TRBD1 on 6 matching bases. The V end lost 2 bases, the J end lost 4 bases, and 9 bases lay between the germline ends. The CDR3 is made up of 14 amino acids. CDR1 and CDR2 (germline): SGHAT, FQDESV (reference sequence). The DNA of the CDR3 is TGTGCCAGCAGCTTACAGACAGGTTACAATGAGCAGTTCTTC. Protein sequence: CASSLQTGYNEQFF. Full variable domain (remainder filled in from reference TRBV11-1 and TRBJ2-1): EAEVAQSPRYKITEKSQAVAFWCDPISGHATLYWYRQILGQGPELLVQFQDESVVDDSQLPKDRFSAERLKGVDSTLKIQPAELGDSAMYLCASSLQTGYNEQFFGPGTRLTVL.

The chain carries TRBV7-3 and TRBJ2-2; no clear D. V was cut by 8 bases and J by 4 bases, with 14 bases left in between. Germline assignment: CDR1 SGHTA and CDR2 FQGTGA. The CDR3 sequence is 14 residues long. In nucleotides, the CDR3 is TGTGCCAGCGAAATCGGGTTCGGCACCGGGGAGCTGTTTTTT. Protein: CASEIGFGTGELFF.

For the CDR3, the DNA is TGCAGTGCTAGAGTAGCGCGGGGCCCAGGATACAATGAGCAGTTCTTC. Protein sequence: CSARVARGPGYNEQFF. This chain links TRBV20-1 with TRBJ2-1; the D gene is possibly TRBD2 (6 bases). The CDR3 is made up of 16 amino acids. V dropped 1 base and J dropped 4 bases, with 17 bases sitting between them. CDR1 is DFQATT and CDR2 is SNEGSKA in the germline V gene (reference sequence).

This clonotype was counted at least ten times. The J gene is TRBJ2-7, the V gene TRBV27; 7 nucleotides agree with TRBD2. CDR3 length: 14 residues. The trim removed 2 bases at V and 4 bases at J, leaving 5 bases unmatched. Germline V gives CDR1 MNHEY, CDR2 SMNVEV (reference sequence). CDR3 region: CASSLSPAGYEQYF. The CDR3, as DNA: TGTGCCAGCAGTTTAAGCCCAGCGGGGTACGAGCAGTACTTC.

V is TRBV5-1 and J is TRBJ2-7; TRBD1 matches at 9 bases. The CDR3 covers 14 residues. Germline CDR1 reads SGHRS; CDR2 reads YFSETQ. J gave up 7 bases and V 3 bases, and 8 bases lay outside the gene matches. Written as DNA, the CDR3 is TGCGCCAGCAGCTGGACAGGGGCTTCGGGTGAGCAGTACTTC. Its protein product is CASSWTGASGEQYF.

This clonotype was picked up a small number of times. J is TRBJ1-5 and V is TRBV12-3 or TRBV12-4; 7 bases align to TRBD1. The CDR3 spans 15 residues. The trim removed 4 bases at V and 2 bases at J, leaving 5 bases unmatched. The CDR3 coding sequence is TGTGCCAGCAGTTCAGGGGGGTTGGGCAATCAGCCCCAGCATTTT. Its translation: CASSSGGLGNQPQHF.

This chain connects TRBV24-1 to TRBJ2-6; D not resolved. V lost 6 bases and J 0 bases, leaving 11 bases between the germline ends. Germline CDR1 KGHDR, CDR2 SFDVKD. CDR3 length equals 16 residues. The CDR3 is CATSHSFSSGANVLTF. The CDR3 bases are TGTGCCACCAGTCACAGTTTCTCCTCTGGGGCCAACGTCCTGACTTTC.

This clonotype was seen only a few times. The V call is TRBV9, the J call TRBJ2-5; 8 nucleotides agree with TRBD2. CDR1 is SGDLS and CDR2 is YYNGEE in the germline V gene. The CDR3 sequence is 14 residues long. After removal of 0 bases from V and 5 bases from J, the junction contained 3 bases not matched to a gene. The CDR3 coding sequence is TGTGCCAGCAGCGTAGGGACTAGCCGGGAGACCCAGTACTTC. Protein product: CASSVGTSRETQYF.

This clonotype was counted only a few times. A read error may produce the germline difference seen at one junction end. The chain has TRBV4-3 and TRBJ2-3, with 11 bases aligning to TRBD2. This CDR3 has 16 amino acids. Germline lookup yields CDR1 LGHNA and CDR2 YSLEER. CDR3 region: CASGQDLAGGTDTQCF. The CDR3 DNA follows: TGCGCCAGCGGCCAAGATCTAGCGGGGGGTACAGATACGCAGTGTTTT.

Only a few counts were recorded for this clonotype. CDR3 region: CATSREGGMETQYF. CDR3 DNA sequence: TGTGCCACCAGCAGAGAAGGGGGCATGGAGACCCAGTACTTC. This rearrangement joins TRBV15 to TRBJ2-1; TRBD1 matches 7 bases. With the DNA end fitting TRBJ2-5 better, the J assignment may be wrong. In germline, CDR1 is LNHNV, CDR2 YYDKDF (reference sequence). This CDR3 has 14 amino acids.

V usage is TRBV4-3 and J usage is TRBJ1-1; D uncertain. The V gene's germline CDR1 is LGHNA and CDR2 YSLEER. CDR3 length equals 15 residues. V was clipped by 1 base and J by 0 bases, with 9 bases between them. The CDR3 is CASSQGIAVNTEAFF. CDR3 DNA sequence: TGCGCCAGCAGCCAAGGAATTGCTGTGAACACTGAAGCTTTCTTT.

The chain uses TRBV3-1 and TRBJ1-2, with no clear D. CDR3 size: 12 residues. CDR1 and CDR2 from the germline V gene are LGHDT and YNNKEL (reference sequence). V was trimmed by 4 bases and J by 8 bases, leaving 11 bases between them. The CDR3 DNA is TGTGCCAGCAGCCGTGGCCGGGAGGGCTACACCTTC. It yields the protein CASSRGREGYTF. The variable domain in full, completed from reference TRBV3-1 and TRBJ1-2, reads DTAVSQTPKYLVTQMGNDKSIKCEQNLGHDTMYWYKQDSKKFLKIMFSYNNKELIINETVPNRFSPKSPDKAHLNLHINSLELGDSAVYFCASSRGREGYTFGSGTRLTVV.

V and J are TRBV12-3 or TRBV12-4 and TRBJ2-2; 8 bases line up with TRBD1. The CDR3 loop spans 16 amino acids. The junction had 8 bases not matched to a gene; V was cut back by 6 bases and J by 2 bases. CDR3 coding DNA: TGTGCCAGCAGACCCCGGACAGGGATAAACACCGGGGAGCTGTTTTTT. Translated: CASRPRTGINTGELFF.

This clonotype was detected only a few times. The chain has TRBV6-5 and TRBJ2-5, with a tentative D call TRBD1 (5 bases). This CDR3 region has 13 residues. Per the germline V gene, CDR1 is MNHEY and CDR2 is SVGAGI. The ends were cut back, 6 bases at V and 2 bases at J, with 10 bases in the middle. The CDR3, as DNA: TGTGCCAGCAGGGACCAGGGACAAGAGACCCAGTACTTC. Amino acid sequence: CASRDQGQETQYF.

This clonotype came up a few times. The chain joins TRBV4-3 to TRBJ2-3; D is uncertain. This CDR3 comprises 15 residues. Trimming stripped 0 bases from V and 3 bases from J, with 10 bases between. Germline V gene sequence: CDR1 LGHNA, CDR2 YSLEER. The CDR3 DNA is TGCGCCAGCAGCCAAGAGAATACGAAGACAGATACGCAGTATTTT. Protein: CASSQENTKTDTQYF.